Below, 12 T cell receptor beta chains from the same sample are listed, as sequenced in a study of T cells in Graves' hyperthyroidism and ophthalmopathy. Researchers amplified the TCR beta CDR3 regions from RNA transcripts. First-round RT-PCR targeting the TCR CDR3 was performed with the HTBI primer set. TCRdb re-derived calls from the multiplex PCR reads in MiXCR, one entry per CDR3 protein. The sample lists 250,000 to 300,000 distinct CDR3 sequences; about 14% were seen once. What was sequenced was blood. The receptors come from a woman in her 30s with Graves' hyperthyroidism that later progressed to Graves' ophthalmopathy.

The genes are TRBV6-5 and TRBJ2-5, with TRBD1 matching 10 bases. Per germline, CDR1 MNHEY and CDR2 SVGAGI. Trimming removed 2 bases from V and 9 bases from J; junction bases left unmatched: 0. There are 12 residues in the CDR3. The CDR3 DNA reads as TGTGCCAGCAGTTACGGGACAGGGGCCCAGTACTTC. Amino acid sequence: CASSYGTGAQYF.

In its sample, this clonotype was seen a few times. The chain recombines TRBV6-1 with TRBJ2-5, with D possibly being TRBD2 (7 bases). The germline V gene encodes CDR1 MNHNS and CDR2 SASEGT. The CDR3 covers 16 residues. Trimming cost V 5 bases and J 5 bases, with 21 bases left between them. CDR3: CASSYEGGGGRETQYF. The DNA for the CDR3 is TGTGCCAGCAGTTATGAAGGCGGGGGCGGACGGGAGACCCAGTACTTC.

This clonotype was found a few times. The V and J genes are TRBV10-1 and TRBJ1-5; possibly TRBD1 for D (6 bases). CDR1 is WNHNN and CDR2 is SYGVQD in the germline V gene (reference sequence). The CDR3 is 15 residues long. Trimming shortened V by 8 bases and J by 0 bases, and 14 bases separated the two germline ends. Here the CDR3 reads CASGDRYYSNQPQHF. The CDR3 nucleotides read TGCGCCAGCGGCGACAGGTACTATAGCAATCAGCCCCAGCATTTT.

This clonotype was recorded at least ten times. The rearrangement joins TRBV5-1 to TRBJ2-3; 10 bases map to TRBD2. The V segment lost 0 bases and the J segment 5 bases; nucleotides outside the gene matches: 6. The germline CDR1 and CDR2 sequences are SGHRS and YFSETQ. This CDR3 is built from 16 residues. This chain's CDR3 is CASSLASGSVKDTQYF. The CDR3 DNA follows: TGCGCCAGCAGCTTGGCTAGCGGGAGCGTTAAAGATACGCAGTATTTT. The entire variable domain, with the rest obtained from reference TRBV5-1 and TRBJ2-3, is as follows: KAGVTQTPRYLIKTRGQQVTLSCSPISGHRSVSWYQQTPGQGLQFLFEYFSETQRNKGNFPGRFSGRQFSNSRSEMNVSTLELGDSALYLCASSLASGSVKDTQYFGPGTRLTVL.

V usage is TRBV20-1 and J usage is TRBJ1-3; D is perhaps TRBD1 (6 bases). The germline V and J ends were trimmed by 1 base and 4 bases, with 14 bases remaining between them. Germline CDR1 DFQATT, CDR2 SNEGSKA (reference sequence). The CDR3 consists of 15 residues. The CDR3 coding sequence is TGCAGTGCTAGAGCGGGGGGGGCTACAGGAAACACCATATATTTT. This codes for CSARAGGATGNTIYF.

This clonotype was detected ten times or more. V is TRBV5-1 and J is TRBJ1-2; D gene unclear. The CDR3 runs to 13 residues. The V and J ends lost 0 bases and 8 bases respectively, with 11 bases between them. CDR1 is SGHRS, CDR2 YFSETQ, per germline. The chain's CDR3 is CASSLASAYGYTF. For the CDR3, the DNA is TGCGCCAGCAGCTTGGCCAGCGCCTACGGCTACACCTTC.

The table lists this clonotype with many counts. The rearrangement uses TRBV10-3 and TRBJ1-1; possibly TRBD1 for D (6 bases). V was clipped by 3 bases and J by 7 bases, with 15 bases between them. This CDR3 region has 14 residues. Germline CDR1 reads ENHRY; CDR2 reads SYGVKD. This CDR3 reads CAISDEDRPFEAFF. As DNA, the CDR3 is TGTGCCATCAGTGACGAGGACAGACCCTTTGAAGCTTTCTTT.

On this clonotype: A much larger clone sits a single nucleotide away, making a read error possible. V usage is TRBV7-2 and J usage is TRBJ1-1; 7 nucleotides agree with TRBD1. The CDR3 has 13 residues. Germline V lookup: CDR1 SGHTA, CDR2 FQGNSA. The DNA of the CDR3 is TGTGCCGGCAGCCAGACAGGGTCCCTTGAAGCTTTCTTT. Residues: CAGSQTGSLEAFF.

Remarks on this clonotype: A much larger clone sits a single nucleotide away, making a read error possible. The CDR3 DNA reads as TGTGCCAGCAGCCGTGGACAGGGCGAGAACGCTGAAGCTTTCTTT. Its translation: CASSRGQGENAEAFF. The rearrangement links TRBV5-4 to TRBJ1-1, with 8 bases aligning to TRBD1. CDR3 length: 15 amino acids. The germline CDR1 and CDR2 sequences are SGHNT and YYREEE (reference sequence).

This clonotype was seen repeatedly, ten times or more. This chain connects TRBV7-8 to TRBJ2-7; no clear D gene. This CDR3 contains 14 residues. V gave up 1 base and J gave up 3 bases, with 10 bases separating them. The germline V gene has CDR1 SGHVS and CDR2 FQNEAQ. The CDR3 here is CASSLVMADYEQYF. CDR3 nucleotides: TGTGCCAGCAGCTTAGTTATGGCCGACTACGAGCAGTACTTC.

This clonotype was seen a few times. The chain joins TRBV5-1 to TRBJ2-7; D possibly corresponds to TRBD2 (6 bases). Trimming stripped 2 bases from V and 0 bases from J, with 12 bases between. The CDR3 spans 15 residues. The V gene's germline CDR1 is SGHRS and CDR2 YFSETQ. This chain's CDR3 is CASSFGSGPSYEQYF. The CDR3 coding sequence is TGCGCCAGCAGCTTCGGTAGCGGACCCTCCTACGAGCAGTACTTC.

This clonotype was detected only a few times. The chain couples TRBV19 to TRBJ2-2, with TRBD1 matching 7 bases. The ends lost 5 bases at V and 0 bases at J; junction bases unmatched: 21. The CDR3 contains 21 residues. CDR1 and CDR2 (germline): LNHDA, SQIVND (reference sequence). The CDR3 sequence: CASSSGVLGDSPLPNTGELFF. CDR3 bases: TGTGCCAGTAGTTCCGGGGTTCTAGGGGACAGCCCTCTTCCGAACACCGGGGAGCTGTTTTTT. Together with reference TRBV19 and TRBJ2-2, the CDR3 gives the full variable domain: DGGITQSPKYLFRKEGQNVTLSCEQNLNHDAMYWYRQDPGQGLRLIYYSQIVNDFQKGDIAEGYSVSREKKESFPLTVTSAQKNPTAFYLCASSSGVLGDSPLPNTGELFFGEGSRLTVL.